The rows below give T cell receptor beta chains drawn from one sample of a study of sequential checkpoint blockade in melanoma. This table comes from immunoSEQ multiplex PCR, and its TCRdb copy is limited to in-frame clones, with some not included. The sample has about 38,000 clones, 88% seen once. The sample consisted of CD8+ T cells sorted from blood (inferred from file names), taken from a patient given nivolumab and ipilimumab in sequence. The receptors were sampled from a human donor with melanoma. The CDR3 runs from the conserved cysteine through the conserved F or W. The D gene is left open where the match is weak. Expanded clones are given a class, and other clones once, few, many or no size at all.

>TRBJ2-2|TRBV4-2|19|TRBD2|NA
TGTGCCAGCAGCCCAGTAGCGGGGCCGCCGGACGGAAACACCGGGGAGCTGTTTTTT
CASSPVAGPPDGNTGELFF
>TRBJ2-1|TRBV10-2|14|NA|few
TGCGCCACTCTCGCGGATAGCTCCTACAATGAGCAGTTCTTC
CATLADSSYNEQFF
>TRBJ1-4|TRBV19|15|TRBD1|NA
TGTGCCAGTAGGGAGACAGGGGCAACTAATGAAAAACTGTTTTTT
CASRETGATNEKLFF
>TRBJ1-1|TRBV28|15|TRBD1|NA
TGTGCCAGCAGTCCCTGGACAGGGCCGAACACTGAAGCTTTCTTT
CASSPWTGPNTEAFF
>TRBJ2-2|TRBV2|15|TRBD2|once
TGTGCCAGCAGTCGACTAGCGGATAACACCGGGGAGCTGTTTTTT
CASSRLADNTGELFF
>TRBJ2-3|TRBV7-9|16|NA|NA
TGTGCCAGCAGCCCATACCCACAGATTACCACAGATACGCAGTATTTT
CASSPYPQITTDTQYF
>TRBJ1-2|TRBV2|14|NA|NA
TGTGCCAGCAGTAGCGACAGTTGGGGAAGTGGCTACACCTTC
CASSSDSWGSGYTF
>TRBJ2-1|TRBV27|13|NA|NA
TGTGCCAGCAGTCCGTTGACTGACAATGAGCAGTTCTTC
CASSPLTDNEQFF
>TRBJ2-1|TRBV7-9|18|TRBD2|NA
TGTGCCAGCAGCTTAGAGGCATTTCCAGCGGGAATCTACAATGAGCAGTTCTTC
CASSLEAFPAGIYNEQFF
>TRBJ1-1|TRBV11-1|10|NA|NA
TGTGCCAGCGAGGGTGCTGAAGCTTTCTTT
CASEGAEAFF
>TRBJ2-1|TRBV9|12|NA|NA
TGTGCCAGCAGCGTAGTGGACTATCAGCAGTTCTTC
CASSVVDYQQFF
>TRBJ2-3|TRBV9|15|TRBD2|NA
TGTGCCAGCAGCGCGACCGGGACTAGTAGGGATACGCAGTATTTT
CASSATGTSRDTQYF
>TRBJ1-2|TRBV10-3|14|TRBD1|NA
TGTGCCATCAGGACACAGGGGGCCGGCTATGGCTACACCTTC
CAIRTQGAGYGYTF
>TRBJ2-7|TRBV7-8|16|TRBD1|NA
TGTGCCAGCAGCCCAAACCCCGTGACAGGGGTCAACGAGCAGTACTTC
CASSPNPVTGVNEQYF
>TRBJ2-1|TRBV7-3|17|TRBD2|NA
TGTGCCAGCAGCTTATACGGCGGGAGGGCCGCCTACAATGAGCAGTTCTTC
CASSLYGGRAAYNEQFF
>TRBJ1-1|TRBV11-2|17|NA|NA
TGTGCCAGCAGCTCCGAACCCGCGACAGCCATGAACACTGAAGCTTTCTTT
CASSSEPATAMNTEAFF
>TRBJ2-1|TRBV7-2|15|TRBD2|NA
TGTGCCAGCAGCTCTAGCGGGAGTCGGCACAATGAGCAGTTCTTC
CASSSSGSRHNEQFF
>TRBJ2-6|TRBV28|23|TRBD2|once
TGTGCCAGCAGTTTTTTTCAATTTGGGACTAGCGGGAGGGCCTCCTCTGGGGCCAACGTCCTGACTTTC
CASSFFQFGTSGRASSGANVLTF
>TRBJ2-7|TRBV7-9|13|NA|medium-sized
TGTGCCAGCCGGAGCGGAGACCGCTACGAGCAGTACTTC
CASRSGDRYEQYF
>TRBJ1-1|TRBV28|13|TRBD1|NA
TGTGCCAGCATCGGACAGGGGGACACTGAAGCTTTCTTT
CASIGQGDTEAFF
>TRBJ1-3|TRBV6-5|14|NA|NA
TGTGCCAGCAGTTACGCGGGTCCTGGAAACACCATATATTTT
CASSYAGPGNTIYF
>TRBJ2-7|TRBV6-5|13|NA|NA
TGTGCCAGCAGTTACGGAGGACTATACGAGCAGTACTTC
CASSYGGLYEQYF
>TRBJ1-4|TRBV9|14|NA|NA
TGTGCCAGCAGCGGACAACCGGAAGGCGAAAAACTGTTTTTT
CASSGQPEGEKLFF
>TRBJ2-2|TRBV5-1|14|TRBD2|NA
TGCGCCAGCAGCTTCGTGGGACTAGGTGGGGAGCTGTTTTTT
CASSFVGLGGELFF
>TRBJ2-7|TRBV7-6|14|TRBD1|medium-sized
TGTGCCAGCAGCGAGGGACAGGGAATCCACGAGCAGTACTTC
CASSEGQGIHEQYF
>TRBJ1-2|TRBV27|17|NA|NA
TGTGCCAGCAGTTTCTCGACAGCGACCTTACCCGAATATGGCTACACCTTC
CASSFSTATLPEYGYTF
>TRBJ2-7|TRBV29-1|12|NA|NA
TGCAGCGTTCTGGGGCAGATAAACGAGCAGTACTTC
CSVLGQINEQYF
>TRBJ2-1|TRBV18|17|NA|NA
TGTGCCAGCTCCCCGATGATGGAGGGAGGTTCCTACAATGAGCAGTTCTTC
CASSPMMEGGSYNEQFF
>TRBJ2-7|TRBV13|16|TRBD2|NA
TGTGCCAGCAGCTCCTTCACCGGGACTAGCAGGGACGAGCAGTACTTC
CASSSFTGTSRDEQYF
>TRBJ1-2|TRBV7-9|11|NA|NA
TGTGCCAGTCGAGGAGAAAATGGCTACACCTTC
CASRGENGYTF
>TRBJ2-7|TRBV27|12|NA|NA
TGTGCCAGCGCCACAGATCTCTACGAGCAGTACTTC
CASATDLYEQYF
>TRBJ2-7|TRBV7-6|15|NA|NA
TGTGCCAGCAGCTTAGAGGATTCCTGGAGGTACGAGCAGTACTTC
CASSLEDSWRYEQYF
>TRBJ1-3|TRBV7-9|17|NA|few
TGTGCCAGCAGCTTAAGTGACGGGGGGCCAACTGGAAACACCATATATTTT
CASSLSDGGPTGNTIYF
>TRBJ2-7|TRBV5-1|16|TRBD2|NA
TGCGCCAGCAGCTTGATAGCAGCGGGGGGCTCCTACGAGCAGTACTTC
CASSLIAAGGSYEQYF
>TRBJ1-4|TRBV9|16|NA|NA
TGTGCCAGCAGCGTAGGTCTGGAGGGTCGGGGTGAAAAACTGTTTTTT
CASSVGLEGRGEKLFF
>TRBJ2-5|TRBV7-9|15|NA|medium-sized
TGTGCCAGCAGCTCCCGCGTGGGGCTCCAAGAGACCCAGTACTTC
CASSSRVGLQETQYF
>TRBJ1-4|TRBV5-1|15|NA|NA
TGCGCCAGCAGCCCCGCTGGGGCCTTTAATGAAAAACTGTTTTTT
CASSPAGAFNEKLFF
>TRBJ1-6|TRBV11-3|16|TRBD1|NA
TGTGCCAGCAGCTCCCGGCAGACAGGGGAAAATTCACCCCTCCACTTT
CASSSRQTGENSPLHF
>TRBJ1-5|TRBV28|14|NA|NA
TGTGCCAGCAGTATCCCGGGGACAAATCAGCCCCAGCATTTT
CASSIPGTNQPQHF
>TRBJ1-4|TRBV10-1|15|NA|NA
TGCGCCAGCAGTCCAGGGCAGACAACTAATGAAAAACTGTTTTTT
CASSPGQTTNEKLFF
>TRBJ2-1|TRBV27|15|TRBD2|NA
TGTGCCAGCAGTCAACTAGCGGGAGCGGGTAATGAGCAGTTCTTC
CASSQLAGAGNEQFF
>TRBJ2-3|TRBV5-4|16|NA|NA
TGTGCCAGCAGCTTGGCAAGGACTCTTAGCACAGATACGCAGTATTTT
CASSLARTLSTDTQYF
>TRBJ1-5|TRBV18|14|NA|NA
TGTGCCAGCTCACGTGCGGATAGCAATCAGCCCCAGCATTTT
CASSRADSNQPQHF
>TRBJ2-7|TRBV27|16|TRBD1|NA
TGTGCCAGCAGGCGATCCCCGGGACAGGGGTCGTTCGAGCAGTACTTC
CASRRSPGQGSFEQYF
>TRBJ2-7|TRBV9|16|NA|NA
TGTGCCAGCAGCGTAGCCCGGGACATGAGCTCCTACGAGCAGTACTTC
CASSVARDMSSYEQYF
>TRBJ1-5|TRBV27|14|TRBD1|NA
TGTGCCAGCAGTTGGGTAGGGGGCCGTCAGCCCCAGCATTTT
CASSWVGGRQPQHF
>TRBJ1-1|TRBV5-1|14|NA|NA
TGCGCCACCAGAACGGACAGCTTGAACACTGAAGCTTTCTTT
CATRTDSLNTEAFF
>TRBJ2-7|TRBV11-2|15|TRBD2|NA
TGTGCCAGCAGCTTTGGGCTAGCGGTGTCCTACGAGCAGTACTTC
CASSFGLAVSYEQYF
>TRBJ1-5|TRBV2|14|NA|NA
TGTGCCAGCAGTGAACCGGGTAGCAATCAGCCCCAGCATTTT
CASSEPGSNQPQHF
>TRBJ2-7|TRBV5-1|15|TRBD2|NA
TGCGCCAGCAGCTTGGGGACTAGCTATAGCTACGAGCAGTACTTC
CASSLGTSYSYEQYF
>TRBJ1-5|TRBV5-6|14|NA|once
TGTGCCAGCAGCTTGACAGCTAGCAATCAGCCCCAGCATTTT
CASSLTASNQPQHF
>TRBJ2-7|TRBV27|13|TRBD2|once
TGTGCCAGCAGTTTCGCGGGGGCCTACGAGCAGTACTTC
CASSFAGAYEQYF
>TRBJ2-3|TRBV7-9|17|NA|NA
TGTGCCAGCAGCTTAGATGGGACGGGACACCCCACAGATACGCAGTATTTT
CASSLDGTGHPTDTQYF
>TRBJ2-1|TRBV7-8|14|NA|NA
TGTGCCAGCAGCACCTGGACTGTATTCAATGAGCAGTTCTTC
CASSTWTVFNEQFF
>TRBJ1-5|TRBV7-6|15|NA|NA
TGTGCCAGCAGCTTAGAGGGCAGGGGACGACAGCCCCAGCATTTT
CASSLEGRGRQPQHF
>TRBJ2-7|TRBV27|16|TRBD2|NA
TGTGCCAGCAGTTCCTACCCGGGACTAGGTTTCTCCGAGCAGTACTTC
CASSSYPGLGFSEQYF
>TRBJ2-1|TRBV19|14|NA|NA
TGTGCCAGTAGTACCATCAGCTCCTACAATGAGCAGTTCTTC
CASSTISSYNEQFF
>TRBJ1-1|TRBV6-1|15|NA|NA
TGTGCCAGCAGTGACGGGCCGGGGTTGAACACTGAAGCTTTCTTT
CASSDGPGLNTEAFF
>TRBJ1-2|TRBV6-1|14|NA|NA
TGTGCCAGCAGTGAGGGGGGATCTTGGTATGGCTACACCTTC
CASSEGGSWYGYTF